This TCR beta chain is drawn from a study of identical twins. Germline CDR1 reads SGHRS; CDR2 reads YFSETQ. The CDR3 spans 15 residues. With V trimmed by 4 bases and J by 4 bases, 9 bases remained unmatched. Template switching added a universal primer site; cDNA carried unique molecular identifiers. TCRdb analysed the 5' RACE reads with MiXCR anew, one entry per CDR3 protein. This table has fewer than 900,000 distinct CDR3 sequences, 15% to 20% appearing once. This clonotype was counted only a few times. Separately, the same data were catalogued under a study of T cells expressing NK-cell markers. That source reports: Sorted CD3+CD56+NKG2C+, CD3+CD56+NKG2C- and CD3+CD56-NKG2C+ T cells provided the TCR beta repertoires. The study sequenced eight donors, seven HCMV-seropositive and one seronegative.

The sequencing sample was made of PBMCs. The sequence derives from a woman between 18 and 29 years old in good health. The V call is TRBV5-1, the J call TRBJ1-1; 8 bases align to TRBD1. CDR3 residues: CASSLITTGGTEAFF. CDR3 sequence (DNA): TGCGCCAGCAGCCTTATAACAACAGGGGGCACTGAAGCTTTCTTT.